The 2 T cell receptor beta chains given below trace back to one sample, sequenced in a study of control samples from healthy donors and cancer patients. Measured with immunoSEQ multiplex PCR; TCRdb has only the in-frame clones, and not every one. This sample has about 170,000 clones; roughly 89% occur once, and the top ten carry over 1.2%. Sequencing was done on a sample of blood. These receptors were collected from a woman in her 30s in good health.

The V and J genes are TRBV3-1 (or the pseudogene TRBV3-2) and TRBJ2-5; D unresolved. The CDR3 has 13 residues. Germline assignment: CDR1 LGHDT and CDR2 YNNKEL (reference sequence). V lost 4 bases and J 0 bases, leaving 6 bases between the germline ends. CDR3 bases: TGTGCCAGCAGCCTAGGGTACCAAGAGACCCAGTACTTC. Amino acids: CASSLGYQETQYF.

This rearrangement joins TRBV21-1 to TRBJ2-3; TRBD2 reflects the table's D call only, with no check against the DNA. TRBV21-1 is a listed pseudogene. CDR3 length equals 14 residues. The DNA of the CDR3 is TGTGCCAGCGGGTCTAGCGGGATCGCAGATACGCAGTATTTT. Translation: CASGSSGIADTQYF.